This record covers a single T cell receptor beta chain. It has no known antigen specificity. There are no base qualities to consult, and no much larger clone falls within one base. The CDR3 regions of human TCRbeta chains were subjected to immunosequencing. The authors processed their data as follows. Repertoire TCRs were checked for matches against a reference library of SARS-CoV-2-specific TCRs that had been generated using the MIRA antigen-specificity platform. Breadth was defined as the fraction of unique TCRs that were SARS-CoV-2-associated, and depth was defined as the fraction of total T cells that were SARS-CoV-2-associated. Using the MIRA data, every spike-specific TCR was mapped to the spike region that the TCR reacted to and assigned to either a CD4 or a CD8 class. Log10-transformed breadth and depth values were compared by one-way ANOVA with Sidak's multiple comparisons tests. This immuneACCESS table, as held by TCRdb, lists in-frame sequences with V and J called but not all clones. Of the missing ones, under half trace to an unresolved V gene in checked studies; the others have no known cause. D and trimming were read from the DNA, whereas the V and J calls and clone size are those reported in that table. The sample has approximately 130,000 clones on record, roughly nine tenths of them singletons. Approximately 1.6% of the sample lies in the top ten.

CDR1 and CDR2, looked up from the germline V gene, are SGHAT and FQNNGV. Unmatched junction bases come to 10, with V trimmed by 4 bases and J by 10 bases. Counted from cysteine to phenylalanine, this CDR3 has 14 amino acids. Of all the DNA, just the CDR3 is kept, 42 bases in frame from base 1. The source of the sample is a study of T cell responses to AZD1222 COVID-19 vaccine (TCRdb year 2021). The study in broad terms: AZD1222 recipients whose second dose came at about 4 weeks and those whose second dose came at about 12 weeks were combined into one group, since spike-specific TCR depth and breadth did not differ between the two schedules. Trial participants were enrolled by age into subgroups of 18-55, 56-69 and 70-plus years, and around 150, 28 and 57 TCR-sequenced participants, respectively, were included in these subgroups. A total of 230 to 250 trial participants underwent TCR sequencing, of whom around 200 received two doses of AZD1222 and about 26 received two doses of the MenACWY control vaccine. Overall study results and their limits: Vaccine-associated CD4 TCRs spanned the whole spike protein, with dominant responses in regions 160-218 and 743-854. Because no samples from the day 14 peak response were available, repertoires could be characterized only after the peak T cell response. Participants were mostly white British and included more females than males, and it was suggested by the authors that clonal diversity may have been underestimated. Nearly half of unique spike-specific TCRs reportedly recognized epitopes outside regions mutated in the B.1.351 and B.1.1.7 variants. Conclusions about previously exposed vaccinees were limited because only a handful of AZD1222 recipients were SARS-CoV-2 seropositive at baseline. The 56-69-year group was small, and its depth increase did not reach significance, likely because of low power. After two AZD1222 doses, both the breadth and the depth of spike-specific TCRs were significantly higher than at day 0 and than in MenACWY recipients.

The time point label, as the study defines it: baseline before first vaccination. Vaccinee samples were obtained from the UK trials COV001 and COV002, which included a single-blind randomized controlled phase 2/3 trial of AZD1222 (ChAdOx1 nCoV-19) in healthy adults. Trial participant PBMC samples were collected at day 0 and day 28 after the second dose for TCRbeta chain sequencing. The sequencing used peripheral blood, collected on day 0 of AZD1222 vaccination. The chain couples TRBV11-2 to TRBJ2-1, and 7 junctional nucleotides match TRBD1. The sequence was obtained from an adult in good health. CDR3 loop: CASSSRQGYMEQFF. The DNA reads as follows: TGTGCCAGCAGCTCAAGACAGGGCTACATGGAGCAGTTCTTC.